The 8 T cell receptor beta chains below come from one sample, sequenced in a study of cytomegalovirus exposure and HLA in healthy donors. Use of 60 Vbeta and 13 Jbeta primers characterized the PCR. The protocol was immunoSEQ multiplex PCR, while the TCRdb copy is restricted to in-frame clones and leaves out a portion. In the table there are 68,000 or so clones, roughly four fifths of which are singletons. The specimen sequenced was PBMCs. Receptor source: a human donor in good health.

This chain joins TRBV19 and TRBJ1-1, with unresolved D. The CDR3 consists of 13 residues. V was shortened by 10 bases and J by 4 bases, with 16 bases between the two germline ends. Germline CDR1 is LNHDA and CDR2 is SQIVND (reference sequence). CDR3 amino acids: CATLPGLGTEAFF. The CDR3 DNA reads TGTGCCACCCTACCAGGATTGGGCACTGAAGCTTTCTTT.

The J gene is TRBJ2-7, the V gene TRBV7-2; TRBD2 matches at 12 bases. The CDR3 is made up of 15 amino acids. Germline lookup yields CDR1 SGHTA and CDR2 FQGNSA. J lost 2 bases, V lost 7 bases, and 6 bases had no gene match. The CDR3 bases are TGTGCCAGCACCCTCGGACTAGCGGGGCCCTACGAGCAGTACTTC. Translation: CASTLGLAGPYEQYF.

Written as DNA, the CDR3 is TGCGCCAGCAGCTCCAAACCGGGACAGCTATCCTACAATGAGCAGTTCTTC. The encoded protein is CASSSKPGQLSYNEQFF. V gene TRBV5-1 combines with J gene TRBJ2-1; 7 bases are shared with TRBD1. The CDR3 contains 17 residues. Germline V gene data show CDR1 as SGHRS and CDR2 as YFSETQ. V shed 3 bases and J 1 base; nucleotides not matched to a gene: 10.

The table lists this clone with a few counts. This chain joins TRBV4-3 and TRBJ2-7, with 11 bases aligning to TRBD2. There are 17 residues in the CDR3. J lost 4 bases, V lost 0 bases, and 8 bases had no gene match. Per the germline V gene, CDR1 is LGHNA and CDR2 is YSLEER. The CDR3 here is CASSQEFAGLAGYEQYF. For the CDR3, the DNA is TGCGCCAGCAGCCAAGAGTTCGCCGGACTAGCGGGTTACGAGCAGTACTTC.

This clone was counted only a few times. The rearrangement joins TRBV7-2 to TRBJ1-6, with TRBD1 matching 7 bases. Trimming at V came to 4 bases and at J to 10 bases, leaving 7 bases not matched to a gene. The CDR3 contains 14 residues. Germline-derived CDR1 and CDR2 are SGHTA and FQGNSA. CDR3 sequence reads: CASSSRDSESPLHF. CDR3 sequence (DNA): TGTGCCAGCAGCTCGCGGGACAGTGAATCACCCCTCCACTTT.

V usage is TRBV18 and J usage is TRBJ2-2; 9 bases agree with TRBD1. The V gene end was trimmed by 5 bases and the J gene end by 5 bases; junction bases not matched to a gene: 12. The germline V gene has CDR1 KGHSH and CDR2 LQKENI. The CDR3 contains 17 residues. The CDR3 spells CASSVLSGTGRTGELFF. The CDR3 DNA is TGTGCCAGCTCAGTCCTTTCCGGGACAGGGAGGACCGGGGAGCTGTTTTTT.

The chain combines TRBV27 with TRBJ2-7; TRBD1 matches 10 bases. CDR1 MNHEY and CDR2 SMNVEV come from the germline V gene (reference sequence). V lost 5 bases and J lost 0; bases outside the gene matches: 4. The CDR3 extends over 15 amino acids. The CDR3: CASSLRTGGSYEQYF. The CDR3 region has the DNA TGTGCCAGCAGTCTTCGGACAGGGGGCTCCTACGAGCAGTACTTC.

This clone turned up a few times. This chain joins TRBV5-1 and TRBJ1-1, with a tentative D call TRBD1 (6 bases). V was shortened by 1 base and J by 5 bases, with 9 bases between the two germline ends. Germline CDR1 is SGHRS and CDR2 is YFSETQ. The CDR3 is made up of 13 amino acids. Here the CDR3 DNA reads TGCGCCAGCAGCTTGAGGGACATAACTGAAGCTTTCTTT. This encodes CASSLRDITEAFF.